The sequence of this T cell receptor beta chain was determined in a study of cytomegalovirus exposure and HLA in healthy donors (dated by TCRdb to the late 2010s). Regarding the research as a whole: An earlier analysis of approximately 590 of the donors reported approximately 290 Gb of sequence data and 117 million unique TCR beta sequences from 150 million to 200 million T cells. To study patterns of TCR occurrence, a later analysis re-analyzed previously published TCR beta repertoires from 550 to 800 donors and added high-resolution HLA genotyping. In a later genetic analysis, genome-wide SNP genotypes for about three fifths of the roughly 670 donors were used, and that subset was treated as a discovery cohort. Across 398 genotyped donors of the cohort, an average of approximately 240,000 unique TCR beta nucleotide sequences per donor were sequenced, and around 20% of those sequences were non-productive. The number of donors typed differed by locus, with roughly 620-630 for A, B, C, DRB1 and DQB1, about 500 for DQA1, 606 for DPA1, and roughly 450 for DPB1. An early release that covered approximately 600 HLA-typed donors contained around 330 gigabases of sequencing data and around 80 million unique TCR sequences. To decide whether each TCR beta V gene segment behaved as functional or pseudogenic, an earlier analysis of some 580 of the donors relied on high-throughput TCR beta sequencing. Every discovery cohort repertoire had been produced on one sequencing platform. The aim of the study was to test whether cataloging public T cell receptors could identify signatures of past pathogen exposure. To predict cytomegalovirus infection status, the study brought together high-throughput TCR immunosequencing, statistical association of individual TCRs with disease status, and machine learning. The later analysis used no new phenotypic data to find candidate immune exposures, relying instead on TCR beta sequences and their occurrence across donors. HLA typing included class I and class II loci at four-digit resolution. Donor age, sex, ethnicity and CMV serostatus were compiled alongside the repertoire data. Using immunosequencing, the study profiled T cell repertoires from approximately 700 subjects and related those repertoires to cytomegalovirus serostatus. The genetic ancestry cluster associated with self-reported Caucasian donors included about four fifths of the approximately 410 genotyped donors. A separate validation cohort of about 110 different subjects was used in addition to the approximately 610-subject first cohort. Because of strong linkage in the cohort, roughly five DR-DQ haplotypes were treated as single units for association and clustering. Study-wide conclusions, independent of this receptor: According to a later analysis, TCR association rates differed among HLA loci, with DRB1 alleles showing the most associated TCRs and HLA-C alleles showing the fewest. According to the authors, the approach could potentially be generalized to other disease states and immunological phenotypes. Strong co-occurrence of HLA alleles, especially DR and DQ, made assigning TCR associations to individual alleles difficult. While some public TCRs were present in many individuals, most TCR sequences turned up only very rarely across donors. The study gave a list of 150 to 200 TCR beta chains associated with cytomegalovirus. Presence/absence analyses assumed roughly uniform sequencing depth across donors, an assumption that may not hold. In a later genetic analysis, a missense DCLRE1C variant was associated with V-gene and J-gene trimming of TCR beta chains, and the association was replicated in an independent cohort. The earlier analysis of fewer than 750 of the donors excluded approximately 15 rarely observed V segments, including chromosome 9 orphons, because counts were too low. Most CMV-associated TCR beta chains appeared to be HLA-restricted in a later analysis, and the HLA associations seemed to be driven largely by CMV exposure. Only TCR beta chains were sequenced in this cohort, and the absence of alpha or paired-chain data limited detectable features. The sequencing pipeline was judged likely to have produced a cluster of highly shared sequence variants as a technical artifact. In a later analysis, several top co-occurrence clusters were reported to appear linked to parvovirus B19, influenza, CMV and Epstein-Barr virus. In a later genetic analysis, fewer N-insertions in productive TCRs were reported among donors in an Asian-associated ancestry cluster than the roughly 670-donor mean. Linkage disequilibrium might explain the correlated functional status among segregating V segments, but an unknown experimental factor could not be ruled out. Specific HLA alleles were associated with roughly 16,000 TCR beta sequences at a false discovery rate of 0.05 in a later analysis. In vitro tests confirmed that a few of the cytomegalovirus-associated TCR beta chains recognize cytomegalovirus antigens. Because the 87-base-pair reads could not distinguish some IMGT-functional V segments, including TRBV6-2 and TRBV6-3, those segments were excluded. In a later analysis, HLA-associated TCR beta chains showed more clonal expansion and lower generation probabilities than non-associated chains that were equally common. A further reported finding was that TCR beta sequences accurately predicted the HLA-A and HLA-B alleles for most subjects in the first cohort. Broadly in line with IMGT annotations, most TCR beta V segments showed up in productive rearrangements about 90% or about 30% of the time in an earlier analysis of a few hundred of the donors. CMV serostatus was the only immune exposure information available for the cohort. Because HLA typing was unavailable for some donors at each locus, only the typed subset was used in association tests. The classifier was reported to diagnose cytomegalovirus status with high specificity and sensitivity in both the original cohort and the validation cohort.

At the junction V is shortened by 0 bases and J by 2 bases, with 5 bases in between. CDR1 and CDR2 are drawn from the germline V gene: SGDLS, YYNGEE. Reading from cysteine to phenylalanine, the CDR3 counts 14 amino acids. Solely the CDR3 DNA is kept, with 42 bases framed from the first base. Library construction relied on the immunoSEQ multiplex PCR assay. The multiplex PCR relied on a mix of 60 forward primers for TCR Vbeta segments and 13 reverse primers for TCR Jbeta segments. Amplification of the CDR3 region of rearranged TCR beta genes was performed with a multiplex PCR assay on genomic DNA. The Illumina HiSeq System was used to sequence the amplified TCR beta libraries as 87-base-pair reads. Per the original workflow: In a later analysis, roughly 80 million unique TCR beta chains were counted across the 650 to 750 repertoires, and roughly 9.9 million of these chains were shared by at least two donors. Raw reads were error-corrected and collapsed into unique sequences by a nearest-neighbor algorithm in which closely related sequences were merged to remove PCR and sequencing errors. To assign V, D and J gene segments, CDR3 sequences were aligned to IMGT reference sequences. For a sequence to be retained, a match of at least six nucleotides to both a V gene segment and a J gene segment was required. A rearrangement counted as productive if the CDR3 had no stop codons and remained in frame with V and J, and every other rearrangement counted as non-productive. Following IMGT convention, CDR3 was defined as the stretch from the second conserved V-encoded cysteine up to the conserved J-encoded phenylalanine. Sequences without an unambiguous match to a single V gene segment were excluded from the earlier analysis of about 600 of the donors. In an earlier analysis of roughly 600 of the donors, a V segment was called functional when productive rearrangements were above 56.7%, and segregating when the standard deviation between donors exceeded 5%. A statistical classification framework was built for diagnosing cytomegalovirus status from the catalog of TCR beta chain sequences. A later analysis assigned V and J genes by comparing TCR nucleotide sequences with IMGT/GENE-DB human TR gene sequences. In a later analysis, CDR3 sequences and most-parsimonious VDJ recombination scenarios were assigned using the TCRdist pipeline. In a later analysis, every TCR beta chain was defined by the combination of its CDR3 amino acid sequence and its V-gene family, and reads without a unique V-gene family were dropped. As a way to deal with suspected cross-contamination and a sequencing artifact, a later analysis dropped 450 to 700 nucleotide sequences that were highly shared and had low generation probability. In a later analysis, a clonal expansion index was calculated for each public chain from normalized within-repertoire ranks of inferred template counts. A later analysis computed generation probabilities with a VDJ recombination model fitted to out-of-frame rearrangements, and checked the results against IGoR. In a later analysis, TCR-TCR, TCR-HLA and TCR-CMV co-occurrence was scored with hypergeometric tests, and a repertoire-size bias correction was applied to TCR pairs. To estimate false discovery rates, a later analysis permuted the HLA or CMV assignments 20 times. In a later analysis, co-occurring TCRs were grouped using DBSCAN, and TCRdist sequence similarity was added for clustering within HLA-allele-positive subsets. For co-occurrence clustering, repertoires with fewer than 30,000 or more than 120,000 public chains were excluded, along with 4 to 6 repertoires with anomalous nucleotide sharing. TCRdb provides this immuneACCESS table in a form limited to in-frame rearrangements. Some clones are lacking; in checked studies, under half of them reflect an unresolved V gene, and why the rest are absent is not known. V, J and clone size were drawn from that table, and D and trimming were deduced from the DNA. Counted in this sample were 120,000 or so clones; 70% to 90% of them appeared once. The ten most abundant clones make up 15% to 20% of the sample.

Note on this clone: This clone's antigen is unknown. Per-nucleotide qualities are absent, and no much larger clonotype sits a single base away.

In total, roughly 710 healthy bone marrow donors made up the cohort. All cohort members were sampled while nominally healthy, although unrecorded immune exposures were likely present. The donor tested CMV seropositive, placing the donor among the approximately 310 seropositive members of the cohort. Every donor gave a peripheral blood sample, and the peripheral blood mononuclear cells from that sample were used for TCR beta sequencing. The Qiagen DNeasy Blood Extraction Kit was used to extract genomic DNA from the blood cell samples. The clonotype originates from a man aged 18 to 29 in good health and CMV-seropositive. The receptor chain draws on TRBV9 and TRBJ2-2; no confident D gene assignment can be made. The sequencing input was PBMCs. The nucleotides read TGTGCCAGCAGCGTAGCCTCTAACACCGGGGAGCTGTTTTTT. Its amino acids are CASSVASNTGELFF. The full variable domain, completed from the reference TRBV9 and TRBJ2-2 proteins outside the CDR3, reads DSGVTQTPKHLITATGQRVTLRCSPRSGDLSVYWYQQSLDQGLQFLIQYYNGEERAKGNILERFSAQQFPDLHSELNLSSLELGDSALYFCASSVASNTGELFFGEGSRLTVL.